Listed below are T cell receptor beta chains from one sample, sequenced in a study of CD8 T cells in ankylosing spondylitis. Each CDR3 protein gets one entry after TCRdb re-called the 5' RACE reads with MiXCR. Counted here are some 39,000 distinct CDR3 sequences, about an eighth occurring once; the ten biggest clones make up about a third. Sequencing input: synovial fluid, either unsorted or a sorted T cell fraction (not recorded which). All receptors derive from a male donor with ankylosing spondylitis. The CDR3 runs from the conserved cysteine through the conserved F or W. The order of the fields is D gene, J gene, V gene, clone size, CDR3 protein, CDR3 DNA. D genes are given only for firm matches. Clone size appears in some rows only: once, few, many, or a class for an expanded clone.

D: .
J: TRBJ2-7
V: TRBV7-9
size: .
CDR3: CASSLARDEQYF
DNA: TGTGCCAGCAGCTTAGCAAGGGACGAGCAGTACTTC

D: TRBD1
J: TRBJ1-2
V: TRBV7-6
size: few
CDR3: CASSPIGQGEGYTF
DNA: TGTGCCAGCAGCCCGATTGGACAGGGTGAGGGCTACACCTTC

D: .
J: TRBJ2-3
V: TRBV7-9
size: .
CDR3: CASSPRFAGIGTDTQYF
DNA: TGTGCCAGCAGCCCGAGGTTTGCGGGAATCGGTACAGATACGCAGTATTTT

D: .
J: TRBJ1-1
V: TRBV9
size: few
CDR3: CASSVEGDSNTEAFF
DNA: TGTGCCAGCAGCGTAGAGGGGGATTCGAACACTGAAGCTTTCTTT

D: .
J: TRBJ2-7
V: TRBV20-1
size: many
CDR3: CSASDSWDYEQYF
DNA: TGCAGTGCTAGTGATAGCTGGGACTACGAGCAGTACTTC

D: TRBD1
J: TRBJ2-1
V: TRBV24-1
size: .
CDR3: CATSDPTRTGPSSYNEQFF
DNA: TGTGCCACCAGTGACCCTACCCGGACAGGACCTAGCTCCTACAATGAGCAGTTCTTC

D: TRBD2
J: TRBJ2-1
V: TRBV7-3
size: .
CDR3: CASSVRPGGPAEQFF
DNA: TGTGCCAGCAGCGTCCGACCGGGGGGGCCGGCTGAGCAGTTCTTC

D: .
J: TRBJ2-1
V: TRBV6-2/TRBV6-3
size: few
CDR3: CASSPWNEQFF
DNA: TGTGCCAGCAGTCCATGGAATGAGCAGTTCTTC

D: TRBD2
J: TRBJ2-3
V: TRBV7-6
size: many
CDR3: CASSMGLAGGASTDTQYF
DNA: TGTGCCAGCAGCATGGGACTAGCGGGGGGCGCTAGCACAGATACGCAGTATTTT

D: TRBD1
J: TRBJ2-4
V: TRBV4-3
size: many
CDR3: CASSQDPTGNIQYF
DNA: TGCGCCAGCAGCCAAGACCCGACAGGGAACATTCAGTACTTC

D: .
J: TRBJ1-1
V: TRBV6-2/TRBV6-3
size: .
CDR3: CASSYVVRGNEAFF
DNA: TGTGCCAGCAGTTACGTTGTCCGGGGAAATGAAGCTTTCTTT

D: .
J: TRBJ2-2
V: TRBV3-1
size: .
CDR3: CASRTFPNTGELFF
DNA: TGTGCCAGCCGGACCTTTCCGAACACCGGGGAGCTGTTTTTT

D: TRBD2
J: TRBJ2-1
V: TRBV5-4
size: many
CDR3: CASSVIAGGPYNEQFF
DNA: TGTGCCAGCAGCGTTATAGCGGGAGGGCCTTACAATGAGCAGTTCTTC

D: .
J: TRBJ2-7
V: TRBV3-1
size: few
CDR3: CASSQDLRVSYEQYF
DNA: TGTGCCAGCAGCCAAGATTTAAGGGTCTCCTACGAGCAGTACTTC

D: TRBD2
J: TRBJ2-6
V: TRBV20-1
size: few
CDR3: CSAGVGREGSGANVLTF
DNA: TGCAGTGCGGGGGTCGGCAGGGAGGGCTCTGGGGCCAACGTCCTGACTTTC

D: .
J: TRBJ1-1
V: TRBV4-2
size: many
CDR3: CASSQGGNTEAFF
DNA: TGTGCCAGCAGCCAAGGGGGGAACACTGAAGCTTTCTTT

D: .
J: TRBJ1-2
V: TRBV29-1
size: few
CDR3: CSVERVGYTF
DNA: TGCAGCGTTGAACGAGTCGGCTACACCTTC

D: .
J: TRBJ1-2
V: TRBV7-9
size: many
CDR3: CASSWGSAADPYGYTF
DNA: TGTGCCAGCAGCTGGGGATCGGCAGCAGATCCCTATGGCTACACCTTC

D: TRBD1
J: TRBJ2-3
V: TRBV5-1
size: few
CDR3: CASSPYWRTGGTDTQYF
DNA: TGCGCCAGCAGCCCTTACTGGAGGACAGGGGGCACAGATACGCAGTATTTT

D: .
J: TRBJ2-7
V: TRBV21-1
size: many
CDR3: CASSKGTSGYEQYF
DNA: TGTGCCAGCAGCAAAGGGACTAGCGGCTACGAGCAGTACTTC

D: .
J: TRBJ1-6
V: TRBV6-1
size: many
CDR3: CASNHRVGSSSPLHF
DNA: TGTGCCAGCAACCACCGGGTAGGGTCGTCCTCACCCCTCCACTTT

D: TRBD2
J: TRBJ2-1
V: TRBV6-1
size: many
CDR3: CASSEEGTTYNEQFF
DNA: TGTGCCAGCAGTGAAGAGGGGACTACATACAATGAGCAGTTCTTC

D: TRBD2
J: TRBJ2-3
V: TRBV6-4
size: .
CDR3: CASRGTSGSPDTQYF
DNA: TGTGCCAGCCGGGGGACTAGCGGGAGTCCGGATACGCAGTATTTT

D: TRBD2
J: TRBJ2-2
V: TRBV2
size: many
CDR3: CASSEPDSGRAAYTGELFF
DNA: TGTGCCAGCAGTGAACCCGATAGCGGGAGGGCCGCTTACACCGGGGAGCTGTTTTTT

D: .
J: TRBJ2-2
V: TRBV28
size: once
CDR3: CASSLEPTTGELFF
DNA: TGTGCCAGCAGTCTGGAGCCCACCACCGGGGAGCTGTTTTTT

D: TRBD1
J: TRBJ2-7
V: TRBV29-1
size: medium-sized
CDR3: CSVEGWGQGREQYF
DNA: TGCAGCGTTGAAGGCTGGGGACAGGGGCGCGAGCAGTACTTC

D: TRBD2
J: TRBJ2-1
V: TRBV27
size: few
CDR3: CASSPLWGLAGEQFF
DNA: TGTGCCAGCAGTCCGCTTTGGGGACTAGCAGGGGAGCAGTTCTTC

D: .
J: TRBJ1-2
V: TRBV9
size: few
CDR3: CASSVLGAGDGYTF
DNA: TGTGCCAGCAGCGTACTCGGCGCTGGTGATGGCTACACCTTC

D: .
J: TRBJ1-1
V: TRBV4-2
size: .
CDR3: CASRLIWGGTEAFF
DNA: TGTGCCAGCAGGCTTATCTGGGGGGGTACTGAAGCTTTCTTT

D: .
J: TRBJ1-2
V: TRBV10-3
size: many
CDR3: CAISLGSDRYGYTF
DNA: TGTGCCATCAGTCTAGGCAGTGATCGCTATGGCTACACCTTC

D: TRBD1
J: TRBJ2-3
V: TRBV27
size: .
CDR3: CASNEPGQGPTDTQYF
DNA: TGTGCCAGCAACGAACCGGGACAGGGACCCACAGATACGCAGTATTTT

D: .
J: TRBJ2-7
V: TRBV7-6
size: .
CDR3: CASSLGLWGFYEQYF
DNA: TGTGCCAGCAGCTTAGGCTTATGGGGCTTCTACGAGCAGTACTTC

D: TRBD2
J: TRBJ2-7
V: TRBV7-4
size: .
CDR3: CASSSGSGRLHEQYF
DNA: TGTGCCAGCAGCTCAGGTAGCGGGAGGCTCCACGAGCAGTACTTC

D: .
J: TRBJ1-5
V: TRBV6-1
size: few
CDR3: CASRDDIFMTYSNQPQHF
DNA: TGTGCCAGCAGAGACGACATATTTATGACGTATAGCAATCAGCCCCAGCATTTT

D: TRBD1
J: TRBJ1-4
V: TRBV27
size: .
CDR3: CASSPRKGTGNPKLFF
DNA: TGTGCCAGCAGCCCTCGGAAGGGGACAGGGAATCCCAAACTGTTTTTT

D: TRBD2
J: TRBJ2-2
V: TRBV29-1
size: few
CDR3: CSVFLADPGELFF
DNA: TGCAGCGTATTCCTAGCGGATCCCGGGGAGCTGTTTTTT

D: .
J: TRBJ2-2
V: TRBV28
size: many
CDR3: CASSPLYSELFF
DNA: TGTGCCAGCAGTCCCCTATATAGTGAGCTGTTTTTT